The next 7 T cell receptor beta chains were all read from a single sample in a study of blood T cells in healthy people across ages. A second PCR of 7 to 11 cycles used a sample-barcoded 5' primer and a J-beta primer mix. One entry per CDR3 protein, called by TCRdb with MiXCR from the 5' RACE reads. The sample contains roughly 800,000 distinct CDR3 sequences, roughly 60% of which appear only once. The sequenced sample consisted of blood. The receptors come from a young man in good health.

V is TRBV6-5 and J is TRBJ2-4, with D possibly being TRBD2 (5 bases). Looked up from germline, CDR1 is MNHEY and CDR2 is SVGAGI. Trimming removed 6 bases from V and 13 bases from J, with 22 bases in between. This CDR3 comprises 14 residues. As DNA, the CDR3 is TGTGCCAGCAGCCCCGGACTCCTAATTGGGGAGCAGTACTTC. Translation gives CASSPGLLIGEQYF.

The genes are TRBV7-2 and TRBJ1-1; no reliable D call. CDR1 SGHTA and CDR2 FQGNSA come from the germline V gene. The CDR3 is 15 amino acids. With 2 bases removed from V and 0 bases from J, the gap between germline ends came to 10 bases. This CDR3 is CASSLSAAMNTEAFF. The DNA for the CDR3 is TGTGCCAGCAGCTTATCGGCAGCTATGAACACTGAAGCTTTCTTT.

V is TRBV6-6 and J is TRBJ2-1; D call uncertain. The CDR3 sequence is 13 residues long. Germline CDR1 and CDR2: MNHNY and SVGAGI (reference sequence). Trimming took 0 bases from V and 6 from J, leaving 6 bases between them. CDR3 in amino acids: CASSYSGFNEQFF. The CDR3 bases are TGTGCCAGCAGTTACTCGGGGTTCAATGAGCAGTTCTTC.

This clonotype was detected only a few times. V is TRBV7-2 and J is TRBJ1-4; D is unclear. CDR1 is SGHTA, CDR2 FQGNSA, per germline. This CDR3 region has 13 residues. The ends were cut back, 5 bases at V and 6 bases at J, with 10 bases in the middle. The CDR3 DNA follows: TGTGCCAGCAGCGGTTACGGGGATGAAAAACTGTTTTTT. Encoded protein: CASSGYGDEKLFF.

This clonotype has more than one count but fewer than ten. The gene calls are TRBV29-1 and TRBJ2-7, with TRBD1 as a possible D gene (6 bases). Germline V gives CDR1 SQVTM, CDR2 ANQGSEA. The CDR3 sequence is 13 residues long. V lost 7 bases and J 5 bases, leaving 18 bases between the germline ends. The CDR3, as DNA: TGCAGCGCCCCCGGGACATTAAGAAACGAGCAGTACTTC. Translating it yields CSAPGTLRNEQYF.

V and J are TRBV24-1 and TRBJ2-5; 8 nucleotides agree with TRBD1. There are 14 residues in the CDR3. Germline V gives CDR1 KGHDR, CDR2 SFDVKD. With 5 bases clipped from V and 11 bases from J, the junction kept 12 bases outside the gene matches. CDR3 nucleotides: TGTGCCACCAGTGCCCCGGGACAGGCACGGGAGCAGTACTTC. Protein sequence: CATSAPGQAREQYF.

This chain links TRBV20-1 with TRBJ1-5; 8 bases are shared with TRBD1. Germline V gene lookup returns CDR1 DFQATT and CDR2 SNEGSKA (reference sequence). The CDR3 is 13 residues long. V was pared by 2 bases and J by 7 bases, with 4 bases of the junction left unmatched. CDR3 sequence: CSARSGGWQPQHF. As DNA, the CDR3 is TGCAGTGCTAGATCAGGGGGCTGGCAGCCCCAGCATTTT.